The next 14 T cell receptor beta chains were all read from a single sample in a study of blood T cell repertoires in COVID-19. Profiled with immunoSEQ multiplex PCR; TCRdb holds only in-frame clones, not every one. Among about 72,000 clones, more than 85% were seen once, and the ten largest hold less than 6%. Specimen: peripheral blood. The receptors shown here come from a woman aged 55-70 years with active COVID-19.

The CDR3 DNA reads as TGTGCCAGCAGTTTAAAGGGGCCTTCCTCCTACGAGCAGTACTTC. Translation: CASSLKGPSSYEQYF. V is TRBV27 and J is TRBJ2-7, with D maybe TRBD1 (5 bases). Looked up from germline, CDR1 is MNHEY and CDR2 is SMNVEV (reference sequence). CDR3 length: 15 residues. The V gene lost 2 bases and the J gene lost 0 bases, with 11 bases spanning the gap.

J is TRBJ2-1 and V is TRBV11-2, with 12 bases that match TRBD2. Germline lookup yields CDR1 SGHAT and CDR2 FQNNGV. The V segment lost 1 base and the J segment 1 base; nucleotides outside the gene matches: 2. This CDR3 region has 17 residues. CDR3 in amino acids: CASSLGLAGVSYNEQFF. The DNA for the CDR3 is TGTGCCAGCAGCTTAGGACTAGCGGGAGTTTCCTACAATGAGCAGTTCTTC.

V gene TRBV28 combines with J gene TRBJ2-7; possible D gene TRBD2, 6 bases. The CDR3 has 11 amino acids. Germline CDR1 reads MDHEN; CDR2 reads SYDVKM. DNA for the CDR3: TGTGCTTCCGGGGGTCGACGCGAGCAGTACTTC. Translation: CASGGRREQYF.

The chain joins TRBV18 to TRBJ1-2; TRBD1 matches at 7 bases. The length of the CDR3 is 18 residues. The germline V gene encodes CDR1 KGHSH and CDR2 LQKENI. The V and J ends lost 3 bases and 8 bases, in that order; junction bases with no gene match: 21. The CDR3 region is CASSPSQPIGRGLQGYTF. CDR3 bases: TGTGCCAGCTCACCTTCTCAACCAATTGGAAGGGGGCTGCAGGGCTACACCTTC.

The gene calls are TRBV3-1 (or the pseudogene TRBV3-2) and TRBJ2-1; 9 bases agree with TRBD2. The CDR3 covers 17 residues. V trimming: 0 bases; J trimming: 5 bases; junction bases outside the gene matches: 8. Germline lookup yields CDR1 LGHDT and CDR2 YNNKEL (reference sequence). CDR3 nucleotides: TGTGCCAGCAGCCAAGATAGGCTAGCGGGAATAAACAATGAGCAGTTCTTC. The encoded protein is CASSQDRLAGINNEQFF.

DNA for the CDR3: TGTGCCAGCAGCTTTAGCGGGACGAGCTCCTACGAGCAGTACTTC. As protein: CASSFSGTSSYEQYF. The chain uses TRBV7-2 and TRBJ2-7, with 8 bases that match TRBD2. The trim removed 3 bases at V and 0 bases at J, leaving 4 bases unmatched. CDR1 and CDR2 from the germline V gene are SGHTA and FQGNSA. This CDR3 contains 15 residues. The full variable domain, its missing parts supplied by reference TRBV7-2 and TRBJ2-7, is GAGVSQSPSNKVTEKGKDVELRCDPISGHTALYWYRQSLGQGLEFLIYFQGNSAPDKSGLPSDRFSAERTGGSVSTLTIQRTQQEDSAVYLCASSFSGTSSYEQYFGPGTRLTVT.

The rearrangement uses TRBV6-1 and TRBJ2-1, with TRBD2 identical over 11 bases. The CDR3 has 16 amino acids. Germline-derived CDR1 and CDR2 are MNHNS and SASEGT. Trimming at V came to 4 bases and at J to 6 bases, leaving 8 bases not matched to a gene. The CDR3 reads CASSVQLAGVRNEQFF. CDR3 nucleotides: TGTGCCAGCAGTGTGCAACTAGCGGGAGTGCGCAATGAGCAGTTCTTC.

The DNA of the CDR3 is TGTGCCTTTGGGACAGGGAGAACTGAAGCTTTCTTT. Translated: CAFGTGRTEAFF. This chain links TRBV30 with TRBJ1-1, with TRBD1 matching 9 bases. V trimming: 7 bases; J trimming: 5 bases; junction bases outside the gene matches: 5. CDR3 size: 12 residues. Per the germline V gene, CDR1 is GTSNPN and CDR2 is SVGIG (reference sequence).

V gene TRBV30 combines with J gene TRBJ2-2; D unresolved. Trimming took off 4 bases at V and 0 bases at J, with 9 bases between the two ends. Germline V CDR1 and CDR2: GTSNPN, SVGIG (reference sequence). The CDR3 has 14 amino acids. DNA of the CDR3: TGTGCCTGGACCCGGGTCTCGAACACCGGGGAGCTGTTTTTT. This sequence encodes CAWTRVSNTGELFF.

The chain couples TRBV4-1 to TRBJ2-7; 10 bases are shared with TRBD1. V trimming: 1 base; J trimming: 4 bases; junction bases outside the gene matches: 7. This CDR3 region has 16 residues. Per the germline V gene, CDR1 is MGHRA and CDR2 is YSYEKL. The CDR3 DNA follows: TGCGCCAGCAGCCAAGCCGGGACAGGGGCCCTTTACGAGCAGTACTTC. Its protein product is CASSQAGTGALYEQYF.

This clone occurred a few times. This sequence joins TRBV3-1 (or the pseudogene TRBV3-2) and TRBJ2-1, with 7 nucleotides matching TRBD1. The CDR3 contains 15 residues. Germline V lookup: CDR1 LGHDT, CDR2 YNNKEL (reference sequence). The ends lost 4 bases at V and 0 bases at J; junction bases unmatched: 3. The DNA of the CDR3 is TGTGCCAGCAGCCTACAGGGGAGCTCCTACAATGAGCAGTTCTTC. This encodes CASSLQGSSYNEQFF.

The chain is built from TRBV12-3 or TRBV12-4 and TRBJ1-1; 7 positions match TRBD1. Trimming at V came to 8 bases and at J to 1 base, leaving 4 bases not matched to a gene. CDR3 length: 13 residues. The CDR3 is CASDTGENTEAFF. CDR3 DNA: TGTGCCAGCGACACAGGGGAGAACACTGAAGCTTTCTTT.

This sequence joins TRBV24-1 and TRBJ2-1; tentative D call: TRBD2 (5 bases). Germline CDR1 and CDR2: KGHDR and SFDVKD. The V end lost 5 bases, the J end lost 2 bases, and 15 bases lay between the germline ends. The CDR3 has 16 amino acids. The CDR3 region is CATSVRGPRAYNEQFF. Written as DNA, the CDR3 is TGTGCCACCAGTGTCCGAGGGCCCCGGGCCTACAATGAGCAGTTCTTC.

J is TRBJ1-5 and V is TRBV6-5; D unresolved. CDR1 is MNHEY, CDR2 SVGAGI, per germline. Trimming removed 7 bases at V and 6 bases at J, with 13 bases between. The CDR3 extends over 13 amino acids. CDR3 in amino acids: CASTLRRGQPQHF. Here the CDR3 DNA reads TGTGCCAGCACCTTGCGGCGGGGTCAGCCCCAGCATTTT.